This is a list of T cell receptor beta chains from one sample in a study of blood T cells in healthy people across ages. A single record per CDR3 protein comes from TCRdb applying MiXCR to the 5' RACE reads. The table records over 1,300,000 distinct CDR3 sequences, approximately 60% of them present only once. Input material: blood. The receptors were gathered from a man younger than 35 in good health. CDR3s include the opening cysteine and the closing phenylalanine or tryptophan. D genes are given only for firm matches. A clone size is listed for some rows: how often the clone was seen (once, few, many), or a class if it is expanded.

V,D,J,size,DNA,CDR3
TRBV12-3/TRBV12-4,NA,TRBJ1-2,NA,TGTGCCAGCAGTTTGAGTGTCGGGGAGGAGACCTATGGCTACACCTTC,CASSLSVGEETYGYTF
TRBV3-1,NA,TRBJ1-2,NA,TGTGCCAGCAGCCAAGCGGAGGCAGCCTATGGCTACACCTTC,CASSQAEAAYGYTF
TRBV5-1,NA,TRBJ2-1,NA,TGCGCCAGCAGCGCGAGTAGGCGTCCCTCCTACAATGAGCAGTTCTTC,CASSASRRPSYNEQFF
TRBV13,TRBD1,TRBJ2-5,once,TGTGCCAGCAGCTTAGAATCGGGACAGGGGCAAGGGGAGACCCAGTACTTC,CASSLESGQGQGETQYF
TRBV11-2,NA,TRBJ1-2,NA,TGTGCCAGCAGTTATCCGAGGCGAGACTATGGCTACACCTTC,CASSYPRRDYGYTF
TRBV6-1,NA,TRBJ1-2,few,TGTGCCAGCAGTGGGGCTCCTCCAGGGAATCTCTATGGCTACACCTTC,CASSGAPPGNLYGYTF
TRBV4-3,NA,TRBJ2-3,NA,TGCGCCAGCAGCCAAGATCCAGGACCTTTGGATACGCAGTATTTT,CASSQDPGPLDTQYF
TRBV2,NA,TRBJ1-2,NA,TGTGCCAGCAATAAAGGGGGATTAGACTATGGCTACACCTTC,CASNKGGLDYGYTF
TRBV2,NA,TRBJ2-5,NA,TGTGCCAGCAGTGAAAAGTTGATGGAGACCCAGTACTTC,CASSEKLMETQYF
TRBV12-5,TRBD1,TRBJ1-2,NA,TGTGCTAGTGGTTCACCTAGGACAGGGAAAGATGGCTACACCTTC,CASGSPRTGKDGYTF
TRBV6-5,NA,TRBJ2-5,NA,TGTGCCAGCAGAGCGACAGGATACAAAGAGACCCAGTACTTC,CASRATGYKETQYF
TRBV3-1,NA,TRBJ2-7,NA,TGTGCCAGCAGCCGTAGCGTTGGGGTCTACGAGCAGTACTTC,CASSRSVGVYEQYF
TRBV2,NA,TRBJ2-7,NA,TGTGCCAGTGAATTCATAGGCTCCTACGAGCAGTACTTC,CASEFIGSYEQYF
TRBV3-1,NA,TRBJ2-1,NA,TGTGCCAGCAGCCAAGTGTTGGGGGGAAGTGTTGTCTACAATGAGCAGTTCTTC,CASSQVLGGSVVYNEQFF
TRBV4-2,TRBD2,TRBJ2-1,NA,TGTGCCAGCAGCCAAGGCCCCGGGACTAGCGGCAATGAGCAGTTCTTC,CASSQGPGTSGNEQFF
TRBV12-3/TRBV12-4,TRBD1,TRBJ1-2,NA,TGTGCCAGCACCCGGGACAGGGGCGCTGGCTACACCTTC,CASTRDRGAGYTF
TRBV7-9,TRBD1,TRBJ1-4,once,TGTGCCAGCAGCTTATCTACAGGGGGCGTCCGGGCGAATGAAAAACTGTTTTTT,CASSLSTGGVRANEKLFF
TRBV4-1,NA,TRBJ2-3,NA,TGCGCCAGCAGCCAAGATCGGAGGGGGGACACAGATACGCAGTATTTT,CASSQDRRGDTDTQYF
TRBV29-1,TRBD1,TRBJ2-3,NA,TGCAGCGGCGAGGGACAGGAGTACACAGATACGCAGTATTTT,CSGEGQEYTDTQYF
TRBV28,NA,TRBJ2-7,few,TGTGCCAGCAGAATCCAGGGCTACGAGCAGTACTTC,CASRIQGYEQYF
TRBV9,NA,TRBJ2-7,NA,TGTGCCAGCAGCGTAGGCAGCGTGGGCGAGCAGTACTTC,CASSVGSVGEQYF
TRBV6-2/TRBV6-3,NA,TRBJ2-4,few,TGTGCCAGCAGTTATGATCGAGAAAACATTCAGTACTTC,CASSYDRENIQYF
TRBV7-8,NA,TRBJ2-1,NA,TGTGCCAGCAGCTTAATCCCAGGGGACGGGACAATCAATGAGCAGTTCTTC,CASSLIPGDGTINEQFF
TRBV13,TRBD1,TRBJ2-1,few,TGTGCCAGCAGCCCTCCCCTGTGGGACAGCTCCTACAATGAGCAGTTCTTC,CASSPPLWDSSYNEQFF
TRBV2,TRBD2,TRBJ2-3,few,TGTGCCAGCAGAAGACTAGCGGGGACCACAGATACGCAGTATTTT,CASRRLAGTTDTQYF
TRBV29-1,NA,TRBJ2-7,NA,TGCAGCGTTGCGGACCGACGCCCCTACGAGCAGTACTTC,CSVADRRPYEQYF
TRBV5-1,NA,TRBJ2-3,many,TGTGCCAGCAGCTTAGTGGATACGCAGTATTTT,CASSLVDTQYF
TRBV4-1,NA,TRBJ2-7,NA,TGCGCCAGCAGCCAATCGGAGGGTCCGCACTACGAGCAGTACTTC,CASSQSEGPHYEQYF
TRBV30,NA,TRBJ1-1,few,TGTGCCTGGAGTGTAGGAAGTAACACTGAAGCTTTCTTT,CAWSVGSNTEAFF
TRBV6-2/TRBV6-3,NA,TRBJ2-7,many,TGTGCCAGCAGTGACTCGTGGACCTACGAGCAGTACTTC,CASSDSWTYEQYF
TRBV4-1,NA,TRBJ2-7,NA,TGCGCCAGCAGCCAAGTAACAGGGATGGGCGAGCAGTACTTC,CASSQVTGMGEQYF
TRBV4-1,NA,TRBJ2-1,few,TGCGCCAGCAGCCAGGATTTTAGCGGTCAGCGGGATGAGCAGTTCTTC,CASSQDFSGQRDEQFF
TRBV29-1,TRBD2,TRBJ2-1,few,TGCAGCGTTGACGTAGCGGGGGGTGGTGAGCAGTTCTTC,CSVDVAGGGEQFF